This TCR beta chain was sequenced in a study of cytomegalovirus exposure and HLA in healthy donors. Study-wide background: The study placed less than 90% of its 350 to 400 genotyped donors in the Caucasian-associated ancestry cluster. Findings and limits, study-wide: In a later analysis, V- and J-gene trimming of beta chains associated with a DCLRE1C missense variant, replicated independently. Per a later analysis, HLA-associated TCR beta chains showed more clonal expansion than other, equally common TCR beta chains. The later analysis indicated that the majority of CMV-associated TCR beta chains appeared HLA-restricted.

PCR amplification relied on 60 Vbeta primers (plus 13 Jbeta primers). The assay was immunoSEQ multiplex PCR, and TCRdb's table has in-frame clones only and misses some. The sample holds roughly 140,000 clones; roughly three quarters are singletons and the top ten take about 1.8%. The CDR3 has 13 residues. Germline CDR1 is GTSNPN and CDR2 is SVGIG (reference sequence). V trimming: 3 bases; J trimming: 2 bases; junction bases outside the gene matches: 3. On this clone itself: The antigen remains unidentified.

Sequenced input: PBMCs. The TCR comes from a middle-aged woman in good health and CMV-seronegative. V is TRBV30 and J is TRBJ2-7; 8 bases align to TRBD1. The chain's CDR3 is CAWSQGAAYEQYF. The CDR3 DNA reads as TGTGCCTGGAGCCAGGGGGCGGCCTACGAGCAGTACTTC.